These 23 T cell receptor beta chains share one sample of origin, sequenced in a study of OX40 agonist ivuxolimab in advanced cancers. The repertoire was sequenced with immunoSEQ multiplex PCR; TCRdb's copy has only in-frame clones and lacks some. The table shows 58,000 or so clones, with over 75% occurring only once. The material sequenced was CD4+ or CD8+ T cells sorted from blood, taken in a trial of the OX40 agonist ivuxolimab. The receptors shown here come from an adult with an advanced solid tumor such as melanoma, head and neck, liver or kidney cancer.

This chain connects TRBV6-6 to TRBJ2-7; 7 bases fit TRBD1. The J segment lost 3 bases and the V segment lost 2 bases, leaving 7 bases of the junction unmatched. Germline V CDR1 and CDR2: MNHNY, SVGAGI (reference sequence). This CDR3 has 15 amino acids. Here the CDR3 reads CASSYPSGGIYEQYF. The CDR3 coding sequence is TGTGCCAGCAGTTACCCTTCAGGGGGTATCTACGAGCAGTACTTC.

The CDR3 coding sequence is TGCGCCAGCGGCGGACAGGGCGGTCGCACAGATACGCAGTATTTT. Residues: CASGGQGGRTDTQYF. V usage is TRBV4-1 and J usage is TRBJ2-3, with TRBD1 matching 8 bases. Germline CDR1 is MGHRA and CDR2 is YSYEKL. The CDR3 is made up of 15 amino acids. With V trimmed by 8 bases and J by 1 base, 8 bases remained unmatched.

The chain combines TRBV5-4 with TRBJ2-2, with D perhaps matching TRBD1 or TRBD2 (5 bases each). The germline V gene has CDR1 SGHNT and CDR2 YYREEE (reference sequence). The CDR3 is 14 residues long. Trimming cost V 3 bases and J 8 bases, with 14 bases left between them. This chain's CDR3 is CASSWGPADGELFF. The CDR3 coding sequence is TGTGCCAGCAGCTGGGGACCAGCGGATGGGGAGCTGTTTTTT.

J is TRBJ2-3 and V is TRBV9, with D possibly TRBD2 on 5 matching bases. Germline CDR1 and CDR2: SGDLS and YYNGEE. V gave up 2 bases and J gave up 1 base, with 11 bases separating them. The CDR3 has 15 amino acids. The CDR3 is CASSVGGRGTDTQYF. The CDR3 DNA reads TGTGCCAGCAGCGTCGGTGGGCGGGGCACAGATACGCAGTATTTT.

For this clone: Other nucleotide sequences from this sample produce the same CDR3. Written as DNA, the CDR3 is TGTGCCAGCAGCTTAGCTGGCAGGGGCACAGATACGCAGTATTTT. This translates into CASSLAGRGTDTQYF. The rearrangement uses TRBV7-9 and TRBJ2-3; D may be TRBD1 (5 bases). V was shortened by 0 bases and J by 1 base, with 8 bases between the two germline ends. CDR3 length: 15 amino acids. Germline V gene sequence: CDR1 SEHNR, CDR2 FQNEAQ (reference sequence).

This clone was seen a single time. The V call is TRBV19, the J call TRBJ2-3; TRBD2 matches at 7 bases. V lost 6 bases and J lost 3; bases outside the gene matches: 21. CDR3 length: 19 residues. Germline V lookup: CDR1 LNHDA, CDR2 SQIVND (reference sequence). The CDR3 DNA reads as TGTGCCAGTAGGAGCCGGTTTCAGAGTCAGGCGGGAGTGACAGATACGCAGTATTTT. It encodes CASRSRFQSQAGVTDTQYF.

This chain links TRBV5-8 with TRBJ2-5; the D is unclear. Germline lookup yields CDR1 SGHTS and CDR2 YDEGEE. This CDR3 has 15 amino acids. The V and J ends lost 2 bases and 2 bases respectively, with 13 bases between them. CDR3 coding DNA: TGTGCCAGCAGCTTACGTCTGTCAGTACAAGAGACCCAGTACTTC. It specifies CASSLRLSVQETQYF. Full variable domain (outside the CDR3, taken from reference TRBV5-8 and TRBJ2-5): EAGVTQSPTHLIKTRGQQATLRCSPISGHTSVYWYQQALGLGLQFLLWYDEGEERNRGNFPPRFSGRQFPNYSSELNVNALELEDSALYLCASSLRLSVQETQYFGPGTRLLVL.

The chain employs TRBV2 and TRBJ2-7, with D possibly being TRBD2 (6 bases). Germline assignment: CDR1 SNHLY and CDR2 FYNNEI. CDR3 size: 19 residues. With 4 bases removed from V and 3 bases from J, the gap between germline ends came to 28 bases. The CDR3 protein is CASSGWQTKTSPFVYEQYF. As DNA, the CDR3 is TGTGCCAGCAGTGGGTGGCAGACGAAGACTAGTCCTTTCGTCTACGAGCAGTACTTC.

This chain joins TRBV7-9 and TRBJ2-3, with a tentative D call TRBD2 (7 bases). The V gene's germline CDR1 is SEHNR and CDR2 FQNEAQ (reference sequence). The CDR3 covers 15 residues. The V end lost 8 bases, the J end lost 3 bases, and 18 bases lay between the germline ends. The CDR3 protein is CASCLGGALTDTQYF. DNA for the CDR3: TGTGCCAGCTGTCTAGGGGGGGCACTTACAGATACGCAGTATTTT. Combining the CDR3 with reference TRBV7-9 and TRBJ2-3 gives the whole variable domain DTGVSQNPRHKITKRGQNVTFRCDPISEHNRLYWYRQTLGQGPEFLTYFQNEAQLEKSRLLSDRFSAERPKGSFSTLEIQRTEQGDSAMYLCASCLGGALTDTQYFGPGTRLTVL.

About this clone: This sequence may be a read error, since a much larger clone differs from it by one base. The chain joins TRBV28 to TRBJ1-5; 9 bases are shared with TRBD1. CDR3 length: 13 residues. Germline CDR1 is MDHEN and CDR2 is SYDVKM. CDR3 loop: CASSWTGDQPRHF. The CDR3 nucleotides read TGTGCCAGCAGCTGGACAGGGGATCAGCCCCGGCATTTT.

As DNA, the CDR3 is TGTGCCACCCGTAGGGCGGGGGGGAGCAACAATGAGCAGTTCTTC. Protein sequence: CATRRAGGSNNEQFF. The genes are TRBV2 and TRBJ2-1; 9 bases are shared with TRBD2. J gave up 5 bases and V 10 bases, and 12 bases lay outside the gene matches. Germline values: CDR1 SNHLY, CDR2 FYNNEI. The CDR3 length is 15 residues.

This clone was detected only a few times. The rearrangement links TRBV9 to TRBJ2-7; no definite D call. The CDR3 is 14 residues long. CDR1 is SGDLS, CDR2 YYNGEE, per germline. With 0 bases removed from V and 1 base from J, the gap between germline ends came to 8 bases. The CDR3 DNA reads TGTGCCAGCAGCGTAGCGGTCGTTTCCTACGAGCAGTACTTC. Its protein product is CASSVAVVSYEQYF.

The sample holds one count of this clone. The V gene is TRBV5-4, the J gene TRBJ2-7, with D possibly being TRBD2 (5 bases). The CDR3 runs 14 residues. V gave up 3 bases and J gave up 5 bases, with 15 bases separating them. Germline CDR1 reads SGHNT; CDR2 reads YYREEE (reference sequence). The DNA for the CDR3 is TGTGCCAGCAGCTCGACACTAGTGCCGGACGAGCAGTACTTC. Protein sequence: CASSSTLVPDEQYF.

The chain has TRBV6-5 and TRBJ2-2; no firm D call. The germline V gene has CDR1 MNHEY and CDR2 SVGAGI. Trimming took off 2 bases at V and 7 bases at J, with 14 bases between the two ends. CDR3 size: 15 residues. CDR3 sequence: CASSYGLNSGGELFF. DNA of the CDR3: TGTGCCAGCAGTTACGGCCTTAATTCCGGCGGGGAGCTGTTTTTT.

This chain connects TRBV7-6 to TRBJ2-3; 9 bases are shared with TRBD2. Losses at the gene ends were 5 bases for V and 1 base for J; bases not matched to a gene: 7. CDR1 and CDR2 (germline): SGHVS, FNYEAQ. The CDR3 is 16 residues long. CDR3 residues: CASSPEVAGGTDTQYF. As DNA, the CDR3 is TGTGCCAGCAGCCCCGAGGTAGCGGGGGGCACAGATACGCAGTATTTT.

The rearrangement links TRBV7-3 to TRBJ2-3, with 9 positions matching TRBD1. Per the germline V gene, CDR1 is SGHTA and CDR2 is FQGTGA. This CDR3 is 15 amino acids long. V was clipped by 4 bases and J by 5 bases; unmatched bases: 7. The chain's CDR3 is CASSSGQGLIDTQYF. CDR3 DNA: TGTGCCAGCAGCTCGGGACAGGGTCTTATAGATACGCAGTATTTT.

V usage is TRBV6-6 and J usage is TRBJ2-7; no clear D. There are 16 residues in the CDR3. V was shortened by 1 base and J by 3 bases, with 16 bases between the two germline ends. Germline V CDR1 and CDR2: MNHNY, SVGAGI (reference sequence). The CDR3 region is CASSYLARTSNYEQYF. Written as DNA, the CDR3 is TGTGCCAGCAGTTACTTAGCCCGGACCTCAAACTACGAGCAGTACTTC.

The chain has TRBV9 and TRBJ2-7; a possible D gene is TRBD1 (5 bases). This CDR3 comprises 13 residues. CDR1 is SGDLS and CDR2 is YYNGEE in the germline V gene. Trimming pared 2 bases from V and 4 bases from J, leaving 10 bases between. The CDR3 DNA sequence: TGTGCCAGCAGCGTCGCCCCAGGGTACGAGCAGTACTTC. Protein product: CASSVAPGYEQYF.

In its sample, this clone was seen a few times. The chain has TRBV2 and TRBJ1-6; D is perhaps TRBD1 (5 bases). The CDR3 contains 13 residues. V dropped 3 bases and J dropped 9 bases, with 9 bases sitting between them. Germline CDR1 SNHLY, CDR2 FYNNEI. CDR3 sequence (DNA): TGTGCCAGCAGTGACAGGGCTCGTTCACCCCTCCACTTT. Encoded protein: CASSDRARSPLHF.

This chain joins TRBV7-8 and TRBJ2-5; tentative D call: TRBD1 (6 bases). The V end was cut by 1 base, the J end by 1 base, with 13 bases between. This CDR3 spans 16 amino acids. Looked up from germline, CDR1 is SGHVS and CDR2 is FQNEAQ. DNA of the CDR3: TGTGCCAGCAGCTTAGTCGTTACACAGGGCCAAGAGACCCAGTACTTC. Amino acids: CASSLVVTQGQETQYF. Supplemented by reference TRBV7-8 and TRBJ2-5, the full variable domain reads GAGVSQSPRYKVAKRGQDVALRCDPISGHVSLFWYQQALGQGPEFLTYFQNEAQLDKSGLPSDRFFAERPEGSVSTLKIQRTQQEDSAVYLCASSLVVTQGQETQYFGPGTRLLVL.

The chain combines TRBV27 with TRBJ1-6; 8 positions match TRBD1. The CDR3 contains 16 residues. J was trimmed by 6 bases and V by 5 bases; bases with no gene match: 9. CDR1 and CDR2 (germline): MNHEY, SMNVEV (reference sequence). The CDR3 DNA is TGTGCCAGCAGTCCCACCCACACAGGGGGTAATTCACCCCTCCACTTT. Translated: CASSPTHTGGNSPLHF.

This clone has only one observation. The chain links TRBV28 to TRBJ2-7; 7 nucleotides align to TRBD2. After removal of 2 bases from V and 5 bases from J, the junction contained 6 bases not matched to a gene. CDR1 and CDR2 (germline): MDHEN, SYDVKM. The CDR3 has 14 residues. In nucleotides, the CDR3 is TGTGCCAGCAGTTTAGCGGGAGTGTCCCACGAGCAGTACTTC. Translation gives CASSLAGVSHEQYF. The full variable domain, its missing parts supplied by reference TRBV28 and TRBJ2-7, is DVKVTQSSRYLVKRTGEKVFLECVQDMDHENMFWYRQDPGLGLRLIYFSYDVKMKEKGDIPEGYSVSREKKERFSLILESASTNQTSMYLCASSLAGVSHEQYFGPGTRLTVT.

The chain couples TRBV27 to TRBJ1-1; tentatively, D is TRBD1 (5 bases). CDR1 and CDR2 from the germline V gene are MNHEY and SMNVEV (reference sequence). This CDR3 has 14 residues. Between the trimmed V and J ends, which lost 0 bases and 4 bases, there was a span of 9 bases. CDR3 protein: CASSLSGGGTEAFF. The DNA of the CDR3 is TGTGCCAGCAGTTTATCCGGGGGAGGCACTGAAGCTTTCTTT.